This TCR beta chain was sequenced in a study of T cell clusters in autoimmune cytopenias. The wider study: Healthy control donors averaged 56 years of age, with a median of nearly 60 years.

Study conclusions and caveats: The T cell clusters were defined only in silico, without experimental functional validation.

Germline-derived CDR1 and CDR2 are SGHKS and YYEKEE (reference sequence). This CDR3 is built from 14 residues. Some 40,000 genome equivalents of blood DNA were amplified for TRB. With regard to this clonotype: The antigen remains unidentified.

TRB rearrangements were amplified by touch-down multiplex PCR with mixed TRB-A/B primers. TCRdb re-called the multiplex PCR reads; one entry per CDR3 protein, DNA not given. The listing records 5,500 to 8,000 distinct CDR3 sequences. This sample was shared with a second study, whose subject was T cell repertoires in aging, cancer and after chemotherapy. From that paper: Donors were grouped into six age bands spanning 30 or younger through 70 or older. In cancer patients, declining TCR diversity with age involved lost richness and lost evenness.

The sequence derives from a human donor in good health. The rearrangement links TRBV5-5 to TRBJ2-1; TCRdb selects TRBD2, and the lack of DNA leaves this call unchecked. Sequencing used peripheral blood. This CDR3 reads CASSYRGGASEQFF.